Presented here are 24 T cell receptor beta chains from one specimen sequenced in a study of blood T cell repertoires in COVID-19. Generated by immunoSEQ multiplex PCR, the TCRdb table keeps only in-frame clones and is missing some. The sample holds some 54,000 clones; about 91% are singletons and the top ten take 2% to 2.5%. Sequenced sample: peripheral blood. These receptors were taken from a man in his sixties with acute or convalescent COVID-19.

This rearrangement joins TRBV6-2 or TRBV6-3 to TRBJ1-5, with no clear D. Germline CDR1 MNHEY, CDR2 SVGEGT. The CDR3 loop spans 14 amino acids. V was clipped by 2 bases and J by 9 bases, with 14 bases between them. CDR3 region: CASSYRGSSRPQHF. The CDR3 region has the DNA TGTGCCAGCAGTTACCGGGGATCCTCGAGGCCCCAGCATTTT.

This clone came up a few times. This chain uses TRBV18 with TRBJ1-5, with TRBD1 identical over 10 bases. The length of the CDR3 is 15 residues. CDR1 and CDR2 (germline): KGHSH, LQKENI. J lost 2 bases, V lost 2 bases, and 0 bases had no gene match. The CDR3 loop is CASSPGTGGNQPQHF. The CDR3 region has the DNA TGTGCCAGCTCACCAGGGACAGGGGGCAATCAGCCCCAGCATTTT.

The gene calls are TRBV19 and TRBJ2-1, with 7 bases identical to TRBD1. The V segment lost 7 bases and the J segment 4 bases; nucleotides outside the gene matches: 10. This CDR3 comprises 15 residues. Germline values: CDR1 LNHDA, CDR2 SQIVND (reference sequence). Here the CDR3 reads CASTHPGGSYNEQFF. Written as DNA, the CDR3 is TGTGCCAGTACCCATCCAGGGGGATCATACAATGAGCAGTTCTTC.

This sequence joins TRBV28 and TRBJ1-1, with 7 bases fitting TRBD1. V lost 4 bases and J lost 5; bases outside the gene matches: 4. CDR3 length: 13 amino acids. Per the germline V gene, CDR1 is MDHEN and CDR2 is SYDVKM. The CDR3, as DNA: TGTGCCAGCAGTTACAGGGGTCGGACTGAAGCTTTCTTT. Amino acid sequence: CASSYRGRTEAFF.

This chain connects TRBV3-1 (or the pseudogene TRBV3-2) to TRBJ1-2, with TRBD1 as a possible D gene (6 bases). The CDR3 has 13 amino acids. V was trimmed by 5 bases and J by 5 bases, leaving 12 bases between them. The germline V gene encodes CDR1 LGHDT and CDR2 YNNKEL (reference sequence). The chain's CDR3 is CASSETGNYGYTF. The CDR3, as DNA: TGTGCCAGCAGCGAAACAGGGAATTATGGCTACACCTTC.

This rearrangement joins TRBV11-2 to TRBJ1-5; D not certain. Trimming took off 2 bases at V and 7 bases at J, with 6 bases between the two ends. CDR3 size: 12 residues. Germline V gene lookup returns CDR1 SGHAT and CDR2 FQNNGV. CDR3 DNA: TGTGCCAGCAGCTTAAACGGGCAGCCCCAGCATTTT. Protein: CASSLNGQPQHF.

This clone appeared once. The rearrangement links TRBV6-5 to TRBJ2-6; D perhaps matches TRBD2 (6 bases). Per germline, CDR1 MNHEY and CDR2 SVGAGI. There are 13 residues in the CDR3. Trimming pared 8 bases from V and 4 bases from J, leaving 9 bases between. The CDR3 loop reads CASGRSGANVLTF. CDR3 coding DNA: TGTGCCAGCGGGAGGTCAGGGGCCAACGTCCTGACTTTC.

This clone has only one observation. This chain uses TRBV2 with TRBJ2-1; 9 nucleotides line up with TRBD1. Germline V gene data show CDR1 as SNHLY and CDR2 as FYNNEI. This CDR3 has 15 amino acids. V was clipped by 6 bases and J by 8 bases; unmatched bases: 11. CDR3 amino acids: CASRLPGQGNYEQFF. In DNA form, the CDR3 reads TGTGCCAGCAGATTACCGGGACAGGGAAATTATGAGCAGTTCTTC.

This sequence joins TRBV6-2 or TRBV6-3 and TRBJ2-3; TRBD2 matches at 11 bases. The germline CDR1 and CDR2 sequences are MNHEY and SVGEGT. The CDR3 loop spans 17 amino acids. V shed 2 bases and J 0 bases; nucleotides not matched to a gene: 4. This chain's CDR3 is CASSYRGLAVSTDTQYF. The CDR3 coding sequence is TGTGCCAGCAGTTACCGGGGACTAGCGGTTAGCACAGATACGCAGTATTTT.

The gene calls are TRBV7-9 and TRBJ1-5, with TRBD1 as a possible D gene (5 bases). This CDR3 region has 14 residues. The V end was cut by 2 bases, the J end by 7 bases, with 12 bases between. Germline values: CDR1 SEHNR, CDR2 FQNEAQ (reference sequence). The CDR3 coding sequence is TGTGCCAGCAGCTTACCAGGGAAGGGCCAGCCCCAGCATTTT. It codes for CASSLPGKGQPQHF.

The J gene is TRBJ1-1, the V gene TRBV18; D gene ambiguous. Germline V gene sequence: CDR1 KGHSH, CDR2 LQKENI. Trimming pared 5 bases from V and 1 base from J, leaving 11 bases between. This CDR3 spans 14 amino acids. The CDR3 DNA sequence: TGTGCCAGCTCAACGGCACAGCAGAACACTGAAGCTTTCTTT. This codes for CASSTAQQNTEAFF. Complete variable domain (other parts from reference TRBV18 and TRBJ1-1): NAGVMQNPRHLVRRRGQEARLRCSPMKGHSHVYWYRQLPEEGLKFMVYLQKENIIDESGMPKERFSAEFPKEGPSILRIQQVVRGDSAAYFCASSTAQQNTEAFFGQGTRLTVV.

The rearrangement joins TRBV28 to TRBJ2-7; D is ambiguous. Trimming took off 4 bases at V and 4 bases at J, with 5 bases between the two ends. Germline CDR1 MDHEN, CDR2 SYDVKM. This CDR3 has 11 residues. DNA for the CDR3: TGTGCCAGCAGTTCCGTATACGAGCAGTACTTC. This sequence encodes CASSSVYEQYF.

The DNA of the CDR3 is TGTGCCAGCAGTGTCGTGAGGGGCAATCAGCCCCAGCATTTT. Protein sequence: CASSVVRGNQPQHF. V and J are TRBV2 and TRBJ1-5; no clear D gene. The CDR3 consists of 14 residues. Germline V CDR1 and CDR2: SNHLY, FYNNEI. Trimming stripped 4 bases from V and 2 bases from J, with 9 bases between.

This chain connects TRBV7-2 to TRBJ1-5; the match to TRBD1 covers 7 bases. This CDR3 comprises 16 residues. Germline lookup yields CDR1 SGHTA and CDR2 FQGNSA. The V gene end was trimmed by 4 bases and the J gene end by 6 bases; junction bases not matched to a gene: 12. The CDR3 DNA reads TGTGCCAGCAGCTCACAGGGGAGGAGTAATATTCAGCCCCAGCATTTT. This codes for CASSSQGRSNIQPQHF.

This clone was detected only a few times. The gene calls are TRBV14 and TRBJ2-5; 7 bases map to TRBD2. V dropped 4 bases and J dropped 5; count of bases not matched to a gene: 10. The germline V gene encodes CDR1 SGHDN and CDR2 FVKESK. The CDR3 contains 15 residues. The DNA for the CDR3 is TGTGCCAGCAGCCGCGGCGCGGGAGTAGGGGAGACCCAGTACTTC. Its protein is CASSRGAGVGETQYF. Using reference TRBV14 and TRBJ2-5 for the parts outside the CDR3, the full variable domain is EAGVTQFPSHSVIEKGQTVTLRCDPISGHDNLYWYRRVMGKEIKFLLHFVKESKQDESGMPNNRFLAERTGGTYSTLKVQPAELEDSGVYFCASSRGAGVGETQYFGPGTRLLVL.

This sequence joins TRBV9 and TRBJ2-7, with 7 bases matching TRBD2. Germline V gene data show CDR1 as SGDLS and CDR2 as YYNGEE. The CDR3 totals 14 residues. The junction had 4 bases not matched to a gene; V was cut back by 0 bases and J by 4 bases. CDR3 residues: CASSVGGSGYEQYF. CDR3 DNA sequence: TGTGCCAGCAGCGTAGGGGGTAGCGGGTACGAGCAGTACTTC. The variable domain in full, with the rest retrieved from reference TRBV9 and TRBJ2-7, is DSGVTQTPKHLITATGQRVTLRCSPRSGDLSVYWYQQSLDQGLQFLIQYYNGEERAKGNILERFSAQQFPDLHSELNLSSLELGDSALYFCASSVGGSGYEQYFGPGTRLTVT.

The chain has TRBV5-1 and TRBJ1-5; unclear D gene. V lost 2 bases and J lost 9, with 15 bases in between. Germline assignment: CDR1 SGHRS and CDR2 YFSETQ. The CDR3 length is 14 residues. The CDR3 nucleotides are TGCGCCAGCAGCTTTAGCGGCGATTCGGGGCCCCAGCATTTT. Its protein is CASSFSGDSGPQHF.

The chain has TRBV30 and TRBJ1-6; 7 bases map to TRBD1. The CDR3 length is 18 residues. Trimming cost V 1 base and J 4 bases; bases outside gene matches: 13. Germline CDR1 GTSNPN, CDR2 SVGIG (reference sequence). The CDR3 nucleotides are TGTGCCTGGAGTGGGGGGACAGCCCAAATCATTTATAATTCACCCCTCCACTTT. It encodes CAWSGGTAQIIYNSPLHF.

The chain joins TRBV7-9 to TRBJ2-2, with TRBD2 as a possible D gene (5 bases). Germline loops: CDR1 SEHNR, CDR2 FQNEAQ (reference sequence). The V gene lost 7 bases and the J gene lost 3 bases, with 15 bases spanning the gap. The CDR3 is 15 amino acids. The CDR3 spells CASTVLGGDTGELFF. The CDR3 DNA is TGTGCCAGCACCGTTCTAGGAGGTGACACCGGGGAGCTGTTTTTT.

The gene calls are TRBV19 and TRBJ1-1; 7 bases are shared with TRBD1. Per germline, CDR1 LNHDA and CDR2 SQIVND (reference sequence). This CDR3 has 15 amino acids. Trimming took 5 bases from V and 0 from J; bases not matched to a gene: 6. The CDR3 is CASSVWTGVNTEAFF. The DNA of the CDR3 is TGTGCCAGTAGTGTCTGGACAGGTGTGAACACTGAAGCTTTCTTT.

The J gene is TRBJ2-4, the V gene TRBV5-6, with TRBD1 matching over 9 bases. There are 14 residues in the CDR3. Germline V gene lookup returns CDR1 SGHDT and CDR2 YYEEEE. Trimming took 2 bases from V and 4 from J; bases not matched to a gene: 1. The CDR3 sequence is CASSLGTGKNIQYF. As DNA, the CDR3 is TGTGCCAGCAGCTTAGGGACAGGGAAAAACATTCAGTACTTC.

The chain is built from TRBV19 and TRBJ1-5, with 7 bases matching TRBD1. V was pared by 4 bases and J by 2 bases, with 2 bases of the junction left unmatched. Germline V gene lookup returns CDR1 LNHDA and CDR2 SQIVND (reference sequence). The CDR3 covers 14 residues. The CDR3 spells CASSTTGGNQPQHF. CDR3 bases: TGTGCCAGTAGTACCACAGGGGGCAATCAGCCCCAGCATTTT.

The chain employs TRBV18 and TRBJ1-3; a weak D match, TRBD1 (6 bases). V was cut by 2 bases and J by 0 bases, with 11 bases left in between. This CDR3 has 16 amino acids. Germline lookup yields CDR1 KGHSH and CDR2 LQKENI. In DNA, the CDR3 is TGTGCCAGCTCACCAGGGACACCCTTCTCTGGAAACACCATATATTTT. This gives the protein CASSPGTPFSGNTIYF.

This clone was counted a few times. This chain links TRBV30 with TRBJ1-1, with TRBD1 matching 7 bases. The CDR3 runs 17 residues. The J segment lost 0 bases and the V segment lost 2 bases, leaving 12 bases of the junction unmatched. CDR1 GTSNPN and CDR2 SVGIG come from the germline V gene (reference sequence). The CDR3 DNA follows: TGTGCCTGGAGTTCACCTCGGGACAGTAACATGAACACTGAAGCTTTCTTT. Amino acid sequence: CAWSSPRDSNMNTEAFF.